This TCR beta chain is from a study of cytomegalovirus exposure and HLA in healthy donors. Study-wide points: In a later analysis, first-cohort TCR clusters were found to tend to co-occur in the approximately 120 validation repertoires. 150 or so TCR beta chains were listed as cytomegalovirus-associated.

CDR3 length: 15 amino acids. V shed 4 bases and J shed 2 bases, with 11 bases lying between them. Germline CDR1 PRHDT, CDR2 FYEKMQ (reference sequence). On this clone itself: Its antigen is unidentified.

Produced via immunoSEQ multiplex PCR; TCRdb's table is partial and in-frame only. The sample yields some 190,000 clones, 86% seen once. The clonotype comes from a young man in good health and CMV-seropositive. The chain employs TRBV13 and TRBJ1-4; D is possibly TRBD1 (5 bases). The sequencing sample was made of PBMCs. This chain's CDR3 is CASSSRGLTNEKLFF. The CDR3 DNA is TGTGCCAGCAGCTCGCGGGGGTTGACTAATGAAAAACTGTTTTTT.